A selection of T cell receptor beta chains follows, all from one sample in a study of cytomegalovirus exposure and HLA in healthy donors. Produced via immunoSEQ multiplex PCR; TCRdb's table is partial and in-frame only. The sample carries about 110,000 clones, more than 75% recorded once. The sample comprised PBMCs. Source of these receptors: a man aged 35 to 55 in good health and CMV-seronegative. CDR3s include the opening cysteine and the closing phenylalanine or tryptophan. Each record gives: J gene, V gene, clone size, D gene, CDR3 DNA, CDR3 protein. The D gene is left open where the match is weak. A clone size is listed for some rows: how often the clone was seen (once, few, many), or a class if it is expanded.

J gene: TRBJ2-3; V gene: TRBV6-5; clone size: once; D gene: NA; CDR3 DNA: TGTGCCAGCAGCCGAGGCTCAGATACGCAGTATTTT; CDR3 protein: CASSRGSDTQYF
J gene: TRBJ2-7; V gene: TRBV25-1; clone size: NA; D gene: TRBD1; CDR3 DNA: TGTGCCAGCAAACAGGGGTACGAGCAGTACTTC; CDR3 protein: CASKQGYEQYF
J gene: TRBJ1-5; V gene: TRBV18; clone size: NA; D gene: NA; CDR3 DNA: TGTGCCAGCTCACCTAGCGGGGGCGATCAGCCCCAGCATTTT; CDR3 protein: CASSPSGGDQPQHF
J gene: TRBJ1-1; V gene: TRBV7-9; clone size: NA; D gene: NA; CDR3 DNA: TGTGCCAGCAGCTTACTATCGAACACTGAAGCTTTCTTT; CDR3 protein: CASSLLSNTEAFF
J gene: TRBJ2-5; V gene: TRBV4-2; clone size: NA; D gene: NA; CDR3 DNA: TGTGCCAGCAGCCAAGATTGGCAGGGGCGGGAGACCCAGTACTTC; CDR3 protein: CASSQDWQGRETQYF
J gene: TRBJ2-1; V gene: TRBV5-1; clone size: NA; D gene: TRBD2; CDR3 DNA: TGCGCCAGCAGCACGACTAGCGGGGGGGCCCTTCGGCAGTTCTTC; CDR3 protein: CASSTTSGGALRQFF
J gene: TRBJ2-7; V gene: TRBV5-6; clone size: NA; D gene: TRBD2; CDR3 DNA: TGTGCCAGCAGCTTGAGCGGGGGGGCATACGAGCAGTACTTC; CDR3 protein: CASSLSGGAYEQYF
J gene: TRBJ1-5; V gene: TRBV15; clone size: few; D gene: TRBD1; CDR3 DNA: TGTGCCACCAGCAGGCTAGAAGACAGGGGAGGAGGCAATCAGCCCCAGCATTTT; CDR3 protein: CATSRLEDRGGGNQPQHF
J gene: TRBJ2-3; V gene: TRBV7-6; clone size: NA; D gene: TRBD2; CDR3 DNA: TGTGCCAGCAGCCCCACGGGAGCGGGGAGTAGCACAGATACGCAGTATTTT; CDR3 protein: CASSPTGAGSSTDTQYF
J gene: TRBJ1-5; V gene: TRBV19; clone size: NA; D gene: NA; CDR3 DNA: TGTGCCAGTCGAGATGGGCTGTTGGGAGTCGGCAATCAGCCCCAGCATTTT; CDR3 protein: CASRDGLLGVGNQPQHF
J gene: TRBJ1-5; V gene: TRBV21-1; clone size: NA; D gene: NA; CDR3 DNA: TGTGCCAGCAGCAAAGAACCAGATAGCAATCAGCCCCAGCATTTT; CDR3 protein: CASSKEPDSNQPQHF
J gene: TRBJ2-7; V gene: TRBV25-1; clone size: NA; D gene: NA; CDR3 DNA: TGTGCCAGCACGCCCCGGGGTATCAACGAGCAGTACTTC; CDR3 protein: CASTPRGINEQYF
J gene: TRBJ2-7; V gene: TRBV2; clone size: once; D gene: NA; CDR3 DNA: TGTGCCAGCAGTGGGGGCAATATCCAGCAGTACTTC; CDR3 protein: CASSGGNIQQYF
J gene: TRBJ1-5; V gene: TRBV28; clone size: NA; D gene: TRBD1; CDR3 DNA: TGTGCCAGCAGTTTGACAGGGGTATATCAGCCCCAGCATTTT; CDR3 protein: CASSLTGVYQPQHF
J gene: TRBJ1-2; V gene: TRBV6-5; clone size: NA; D gene: TRBD1; CDR3 DNA: TGTGCCAGCAGTCCACAGGGGAACTATGGCTACACCTTC; CDR3 protein: CASSPQGNYGYTF
J gene: TRBJ1-5; V gene: TRBV2; clone size: NA; D gene: NA; CDR3 DNA: TGTGCCAGCTCCCTCGAGGGGGAGGGCCAGCCCCAGCATTTT; CDR3 protein: CASSLEGEGQPQHF